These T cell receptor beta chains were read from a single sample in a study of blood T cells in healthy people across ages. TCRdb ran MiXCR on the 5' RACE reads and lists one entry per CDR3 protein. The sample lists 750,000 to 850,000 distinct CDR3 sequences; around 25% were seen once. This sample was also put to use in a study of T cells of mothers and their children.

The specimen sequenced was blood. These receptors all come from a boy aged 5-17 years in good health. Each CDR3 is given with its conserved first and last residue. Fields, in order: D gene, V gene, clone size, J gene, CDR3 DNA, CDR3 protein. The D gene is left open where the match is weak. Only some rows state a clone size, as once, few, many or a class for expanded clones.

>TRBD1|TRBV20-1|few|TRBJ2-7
TGCAGTGCGGACGGGACAGTCTCCTACGAGCAGTACTTC
CSADGTVSYEQYF
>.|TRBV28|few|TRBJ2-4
TGTGCCAGCAGTTCTAGCCCTGGGGGGGCAGAGGCCAAAAACATTCAGTACTTC
CASSSSPGGAEAKNIQYF
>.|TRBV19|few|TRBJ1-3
TGTGCCAGCACCGACAGGAGGATACTTACCGGAAACACCATATATTTT
CASTDRRILTGNTIYF
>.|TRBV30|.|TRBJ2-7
TGTGCCTGGAGTGGTGATTCCGAGCAGTACTTC
CAWSGDSEQYF
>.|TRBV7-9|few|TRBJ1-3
TGTGCCAGCAGCGAAATCGAAAACACCATATATTTT
CASSEIENTIYF
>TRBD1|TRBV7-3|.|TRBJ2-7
TGTGCCAGCAGCTACGGACAGGCCGCGGCCTACGAGCAGTACTTC
CASSYGQAAAYEQYF
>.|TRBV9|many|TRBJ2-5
TGTGCCAGCAGCGTAGACCGAGGGGAGACCCAGTACTTC
CASSVDRGETQYF
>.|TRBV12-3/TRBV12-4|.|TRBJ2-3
TGTGCCAGCAGTCCATCTAGAGCTTACACAGATACGCAGTATTTT
CASSPSRAYTDTQYF
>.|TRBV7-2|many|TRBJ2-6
TGTGCCAGCATCACCTTCCCCTCTGGGGCCAACGTCCTGACTTTC
CASITFPSGANVLTF
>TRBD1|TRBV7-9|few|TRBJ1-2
TGTGCCAGCAGCTTAGCAGGGGGGACGCCACAGGGGTCTTCGGGCTACACCTTC
CASSLAGGTPQGSSGYTF
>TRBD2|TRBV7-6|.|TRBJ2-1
TGTGCCAGCAGCTCCCGGACTAGCGGAAGATACAATGAGCAGTTCTTC
CASSSRTSGRYNEQFF
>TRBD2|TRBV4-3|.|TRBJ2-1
TGCGCCAGCAGCCAATACAGCGGGGGGTACAATGAGCAGTTCTTC
CASSQYSGGYNEQFF
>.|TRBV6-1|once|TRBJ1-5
TGTGCCAGCAGTGGGGTGCAGGGAATCCTTACTCAGCCCCAGCATTTT
CASSGVQGILTQPQHF
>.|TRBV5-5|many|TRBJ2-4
TGTGCCAGCAGCTCCAAAAACATTCAGTACTTC
CASSSKNIQYF
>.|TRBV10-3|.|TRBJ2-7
TGTGCCATCAGTGGGGGGGGCGTTTCCTACGAGCAGTACTTC
CAISGGGVSYEQYF
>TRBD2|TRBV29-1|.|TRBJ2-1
TGCAGCGCAACCCCTAGCGGGAGCGAGCAGTTCTTC
CSATPSGSEQFF
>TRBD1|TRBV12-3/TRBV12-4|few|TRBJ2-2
TGTGCCAGCAGCTATACAGGGGGAGGCTACACCGGGGAGCTGTTTTTT
CASSYTGGGYTGELFF
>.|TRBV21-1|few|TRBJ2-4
TGTGCCAGCAGCAAACCCTGGACAGGCTTGCCGAAAAACATTCAGTACTTC
CASSKPWTGLPKNIQYF
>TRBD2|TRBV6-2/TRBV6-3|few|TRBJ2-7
TGTGCCAGCAGCGCTAGCGGGAGCAGGGTCGAGCAGTACTTC
CASSASGSRVEQYF
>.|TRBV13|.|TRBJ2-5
TGTGCCAGCAGCTCTTTCTGGGGGCGGACCTCCCAGGAGACCCAGTACTTC
CASSSFWGRTSQETQYF
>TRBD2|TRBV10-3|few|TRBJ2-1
TGTGCCATCAGGGAACTAGCGGGGGTCAATGAGCAGTTCTTC
CAIRELAGVNEQFF
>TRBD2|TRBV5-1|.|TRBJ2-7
TGCGCCAGTTGGGGGACTAGCGAGTTATCTGCCTACGAGCAGTACTTC
CASWGTSELSAYEQYF
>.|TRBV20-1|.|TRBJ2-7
TGCAGCGCTAGGGGCCAAAATGTAATGGAGCAGTACTTC
CSARGQNVMEQYF
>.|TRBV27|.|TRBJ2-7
TGTGCCAGCAGTTCCTACGGGGGACCCTCCTACGAGCAGTACTTC
CASSSYGGPSYEQYF
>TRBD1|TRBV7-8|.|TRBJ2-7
TGTGCCAGCAGCTATGACAGGGACCACGAGCAGTACTTC
CASSYDRDHEQYF
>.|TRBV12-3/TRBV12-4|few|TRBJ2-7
TGTGCCAGCACCCTTTCAGGCGAGCAGTACTTC
CASTLSGEQYF
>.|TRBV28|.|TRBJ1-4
TGTGCCTGCAGTCCCCGGACAGTACTAGGAGAAAAACTGTTTTTT
CACSPRTVLGEKLFF
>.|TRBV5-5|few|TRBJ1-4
TGTGCCAGCAGCCCTGGGGTGCCTAATGAAAAACTGTTTTTT
CASSPGVPNEKLFF
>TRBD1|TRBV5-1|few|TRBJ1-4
TGCGCCAGCAGCTTGGGGACAGGCCGATCAAAACTGTTTTTT
CASSLGTGRSKLFF
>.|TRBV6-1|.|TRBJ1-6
TGTGCCAGCAGTAACGGGGGAAATTCACCCCTCCACTTT
CASSNGGNSPLHF
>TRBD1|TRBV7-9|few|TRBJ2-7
TGTGCCAGCAGCTTAGTAATTATGAGACAGGGAACAGGACACGAGCAGTACTTC
CASSLVIMRQGTGHEQYF
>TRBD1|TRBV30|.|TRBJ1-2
TGTGCCTGGAGTACCGGGACAGCCACCCGCTATGGCTACACCTTC
CAWSTGTATRYGYTF
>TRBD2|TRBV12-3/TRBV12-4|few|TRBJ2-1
TGTGCCAGCAGTGAGGAGCGGGAGGCCCCCTACAATGAGCAGTTCTTC
CASSEEREAPYNEQFF
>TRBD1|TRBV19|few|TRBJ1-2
TGTGCCAGTAGTGTGACCGGGACAGGTATCTATGGCTACACCTTC
CASSVTGTGIYGYTF
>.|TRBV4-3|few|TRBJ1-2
TGCGCCAGCAGCCAAGATCTTCTAGGAGACTATGGCTACACCTTC
CASSQDLLGDYGYTF
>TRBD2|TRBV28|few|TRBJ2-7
TGTGCCAGCAGTTCCCCCTTAGCGGGAGTGTACGAGCAGTACTTC
CASSSPLAGVYEQYF
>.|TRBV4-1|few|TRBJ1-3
TGCGCCAGCAGCCAAGGGGACTGGTCTTCTGGAAACACCATATATTTT
CASSQGDWSSGNTIYF
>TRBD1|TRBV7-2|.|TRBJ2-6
TGTGCCAGCAGCCGGAAGACAGGGGGCGCCGTAGGGGCCAACGTCCTGACTTTC
CASSRKTGGAVGANVLTF
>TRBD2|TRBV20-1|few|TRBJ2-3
TGCAGTGCTAGAGTCTCTAGCGGGGGAACAGATACGCAGTATTTT
CSARVSSGGTDTQYF
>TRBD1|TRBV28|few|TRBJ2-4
TGTGCCAGCAGGTCGACAGGGTTGGCCAAAAACATTCAGTACTTC
CASRSTGLAKNIQYF
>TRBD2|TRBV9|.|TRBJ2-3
TGTGCCAGCAGCACAAATCTCCTAGCGGAGGACACAGATACGCAGTATTTT
CASSTNLLAEDTDTQYF
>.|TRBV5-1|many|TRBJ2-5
TGCGCCAGCAGCCATTGGGGTTTTAGAAACCAAGAGACCCAGTACTTC
CASSHWGFRNQETQYF